Each of the 26 T cell receptor beta chains below was sequenced from the same sample in a study of Graves' ophthalmopathy and Graves' hyperthyroidism. Amplified material comprised TCR beta CDR3 regions derived from RNA transcripts. The authors performed first-round RT-PCR with HTBI primers and then a second-round multiplex PCR. TCRdb recomputed calls from the multiplex PCR reads with MiXCR, one row per CDR3 protein. This sample has 560,000 or so distinct CDR3 sequences, with about two fifths found just once. The sample was peripheral blood or thyroid tissue (not recorded which). The receptors originated from an adult man with Graves' hyperthyroidism.

In its sample, this clonotype was seen many times. The chain employs TRBV7-9 and TRBJ1-3; D remains unclear. The germline gives CDR1 SEHNR, CDR2 FQNEAQ (reference sequence). Trimming shortened V by 2 bases and J by 0 bases, and 8 bases separated the two germline ends. The CDR3 consists of 15 residues. The CDR3 DNA follows: TGTGCCAGCAGCTTAATGGGGTACTCTGGAAACACCATATATTTT. Its protein product is CASSLMGYSGNTIYF.

In its sample, this clonotype was seen a few times. A much larger clone is a single base away; this may be a read error. The V gene is TRBV7-9, the J gene TRBJ1-1; D not resolved. The CDR3 is 12 residues long. Germline CDR1 is SEHNR and CDR2 is FQNEAQ (reference sequence). The CDR3 protein is CAGSLMGFEAFF. CDR3 DNA: TGTGCCGGCAGCTTAATGGGCTTTGAAGCTTTCTTT.

V usage is TRBV9 and J usage is TRBJ2-7; 7 bases agree with TRBD1. The V and J ends lost 10 bases and 3 bases, in that order; junction bases with no gene match: 1. This CDR3 spans 10 amino acids. The germline V gene encodes CDR1 SGDLS and CDR2 YYNGEE. The CDR3 DNA reads as TGTGCCGGGACAGACTACGAGCAGTACTTC. This gives the protein CAGTDYEQYF.

This rearrangement joins TRBV2 to TRBJ2-5, with a weak D call TRBD1 (5 bases). V was shortened by 6 bases and J by 0 bases, with 11 bases between the two germline ends. Germline V gives CDR1 SNHLY, CDR2 FYNNEI. The CDR3 spans 14 residues. Here the CDR3 DNA reads TGTGCCAGCAGCGCGACAGCCTACCAAGAGACCCAGTACTTC. Amino acids: CASSATAYQETQYF.

The chain links TRBV24-1 to TRBJ2-3, with D possibly matching TRBD2 (6 bases). CDR3 size: 15 residues. V was cut by 9 bases and J by 0 bases, with 15 bases left in between. The germline gives CDR1 KGHDR, CDR2 SFDVKD. The CDR3 DNA follows: TGTGCCACCGGGGGGAAGCCGACTAGCACAGATACGCAGTATTTT. Residues: CATGGKPTSTDTQYF.

The genes are TRBV20-1 and TRBJ2-7; the match to TRBD1 covers 8 bases. CDR3 length: 13 amino acids. Trimming took 3 bases from V and 7 from J; bases not matched to a gene: 8. Per the germline V gene, CDR1 is DFQATT and CDR2 is SNEGSKA (reference sequence). The chain's CDR3 is CSARTGEDNEQYF. As DNA, the CDR3 is TGCAGTGCTAGGACAGGGGAAGACAATGAGCAGTACTTC.

Details on this clonotype: Possible read error: a much larger clone is one base away. The rearrangement joins TRBV7-2 to TRBJ2-7; 9 bases are shared with TRBD1. The V and J ends lost 5 bases and 9 bases, in that order; junction bases with no gene match: 11. CDR3 size: 14 residues. The germline CDR1 and CDR2 sequences are SGHTA and FQGNSA. This chain's CDR3 is CASSRDRASSGQYF. The CDR3 coding sequence is TGTGCCAGCAGCCGGGACAGGGCCTCAAGCGGGCAGTACTTC.

The J gene is TRBJ2-5, the V gene TRBV15; D gene uncertain. V lost 3 bases, J lost 2 bases, and 10 bases lay in between. The CDR3 is 14 residues long. The germline V gene encodes CDR1 LNHNV and CDR2 YYDKDF (reference sequence). CDR3 amino acids: CATSSQPQQETQYF. The CDR3 coding sequence is TGTGCCACCAGCAGCCAGCCTCAACAAGAGACCCAGTACTTC. Variable domain in full (rest from reference TRBV15 and TRBJ2-5): DAMVIQNPRYQVTQFGKPVTLSCSQTLNHNVMYWYQQKSSQAPKLLFHYYDKDFNNEADTPDNFQSRRPNTSFCFLDIRSPGLGDTAMYLCATSSQPQQETQYFGPGTRLLVL.

The gene calls are TRBV7-9 and TRBJ2-2; TRBD1 might be the D (6 bases). Trimming removed 6 bases at V and 6 bases at J, with 14 bases between. This CDR3 has 14 residues. Germline-derived CDR1 and CDR2 are SEHNR and FQNEAQ (reference sequence). The CDR3 DNA sequence: TGTGCCAGCAGTCTACACAGGGCGGCCGGGGAGCTGTTTTTT. Translated: CASSLHRAAGELFF.

This chain joins TRBV10-3 and TRBJ1-3; 8 bases map to TRBD1. Germline CDR1 and CDR2: ENHRY and SYGVKD. The CDR3 sequence is 14 residues long. CDR3 loop: CARDPTGVGNTIYF. CDR3 nucleotide sequence: TGTGCTAGAGATCCGACAGGGGTAGGAAACACCATATATTTT.

Turning to this clonotype: The conserved phenylalanine or tryptophan normally closing the CDR3 is absent here, so this likely arose from a read error. The chain carries TRBV6-2 or TRBV6-3 and TRBJ2-7; no definite D call. The V and J ends lost 2 bases and 6 bases respectively, with 17 bases between them. CDR3 length: 15 residues. CDR1 is MNHEY, CDR2 SVGEGT, per germline. CDR3 bases: TGTGCCAGCAGTTACACCAATCGTGGAGTGGGCGAGCAGTACCTC. This translates into CASSYTNRGVGEQYL.

At least ten counts were recorded for this clonotype. The V and J genes are TRBV20-1 and TRBJ2-7; possible D gene TRBD1, 5 bases. The germline gives CDR1 DFQATT, CDR2 SNEGSKA (reference sequence). This CDR3 region has 15 residues. V gave up 0 bases and J gave up 2 bases, with 14 bases separating them. CDR3 sequence reads: CSARDLRAPTYEQYF. In DNA form, the CDR3 reads TGCAGTGCTAGAGATCTCAGGGCCCCTACCTACGAGCAGTACTTC.

This chain uses TRBV6-6 with TRBJ2-3; 7 bases agree with TRBD2. Germline V gene sequence: CDR1 MNHNY, CDR2 SVGAGI (reference sequence). Losses at the gene ends were 4 bases for V and 6 bases for J; bases not matched to a gene: 13. The CDR3 loop spans 16 amino acids. CDR3 protein: CASSFPSAGLGDTQYF. Written as DNA, the CDR3 is TGTGCCAGCAGTTTCCCCTCAGCGGGATTAGGCGATACGCAGTATTTT.

Ten or more counts support this clonotype. The V call is TRBV7-9, the J call TRBJ1-1, with D unresolved. CDR1 is SEHNR, CDR2 FQNEAQ, per germline (reference sequence). This CDR3 comprises 15 residues. Trimming removed 3 bases from V and 0 bases from J, with 11 bases in between. Here the CDR3 reads CASSFRTDMNTEAFF. In DNA, the CDR3 is TGTGCCAGCAGCTTCCGGACGGATATGAACACTGAAGCTTTCTTT.

This chain uses TRBV5-1 with TRBJ2-1, with 7 bases aligning to TRBD1. Judging by the DNA end, TRBJ2-7 fits better; the J call may be wrong. Looked up from germline, CDR1 is SGHRS and CDR2 is YFSETQ. This CDR3 comprises 17 residues. In DNA form, the CDR3 reads TGCGCCAGCAGCCCGGGGATGGACAGGTCCTACTACAATGAGCAGTACTTC. Its translation is CASSPGMDRSYYNEQYF.

In its sample, this clonotype was seen a few times. This chain joins TRBV2 and TRBJ1-6, with D perhaps TRBD1 (6 bases). The ends were cut back, 4 bases at V and 9 bases at J, with 16 bases in the middle. There are 15 residues in the CDR3. Germline V gene lookup returns CDR1 SNHLY and CDR2 FYNNEI. The CDR3 DNA reads TGTGCCAGCAGTGTCCTGGGGGGGGCGAGTTCACCCCTCCACTTT. Its protein product is CASSVLGGASSPLHF.

Ten or more counts support this clonotype. The chain employs TRBV7-9 and TRBJ1-6; D is unresolved. The CDR3 extends over 15 amino acids. V was shortened by 3 bases and J by 7 bases, with 13 bases between the two germline ends. The germline V gene has CDR1 SEHNR and CDR2 FQNEAQ (reference sequence). CDR3 sequence: CASSFVRGLNSPLHF. CDR3 nucleotides: TGTGCCAGCAGCTTCGTTCGAGGGCTGAATTCACCCCTCCACTTT.

V is TRBV10-2 and J is TRBJ2-1; TRBD2 matches at 13 bases. The junction had 5 bases not matched to a gene; V was cut back by 0 bases and J by 6 bases. Germline V CDR1 and CDR2: WSHSY, SAAADI. CDR3 length: 17 residues. In nucleotides, the CDR3 is TGCGCCAGCAGTGAGTCCTTCCGGACTAGCGGGGGCAATGAGCAGTTCTTC. Residues: CASSESFRTSGGNEQFF.

This chain uses TRBV19 with TRBJ2-6, with D tentatively TRBD1 (5 bases). This CDR3 is built from 15 residues. Per germline, CDR1 LNHDA and CDR2 SQIVND (reference sequence). The V gene lost 5 bases and the J gene lost 1 base, with 9 bases spanning the gap. The CDR3 coding sequence is TGTGCCAGTAGTGTAAGACAGTCTGGGGCCAACGTCCTGACTTTC. Protein product: CASSVRQSGANVLTF.

Turning to this clonotype: The junction shows a germline mismatch at one end, possibly a read error. The CDR3 coding sequence is TGTGCCAGCAGCTCATGGACAGGGACACAACAAGAGACCCAGCACTTC. Residues: CASSSWTGTQQETQHF. J is TRBJ2-5 and V is TRBV7-8; the match to TRBD1 covers 8 bases. CDR1 is SGHVS and CDR2 is FQNEAQ in the germline V gene. This CDR3 is 16 amino acids long.

Many counts were recorded for this clonotype. The chain employs TRBV12-3 or TRBV12-4 and TRBJ1-1; maybe TRBD1 (5 bases). V lost 3 bases to trimming and J lost 4 bases, with 12 bases between them. This CDR3 region has 14 residues. The chain's CDR3 is CASSLVGGLTEAFF. The CDR3 region has the DNA TGTGCCAGCAGTTTGGTCGGGGGTCTCACTGAAGCTTTCTTT.

The chain couples TRBV12-3 or TRBV12-4 to TRBJ1-4; no clear D gene. Trimming shortened V by 5 bases and J by 11 bases, and 15 bases separated the two germline ends. This CDR3 contains 13 residues. The CDR3 DNA follows: TGTGCCAGCAGTCCGACTAGCGGGGAGAAACTGTTTTTT. Amino acid sequence: CASSPTSGEKLFF.

The J gene is TRBJ2-5, the V gene TRBV7-9; 13 bases are a match to TRBD2. Germline V gene data show CDR1 as SEHNR and CDR2 as FQNEAQ (reference sequence). V dropped 5 bases and J dropped 5; count of bases not matched to a gene: 2. The CDR3 length is 14 residues. The CDR3 sequence is CASSGTSGIETQYF. The CDR3 bases are TGTGCCAGCAGCGGGACTAGCGGGATCGAGACCCAGTACTTC.

This clonotype was counted at least ten times. V is TRBV20-1 and J is TRBJ1-1; D uncertain. The length of the CDR3 is 14 residues. Trimming left V 0 bases short and J 3 bases short, with 11 bases between. Germline assignment: CDR1 DFQATT and CDR2 SNEGSKA (reference sequence). The CDR3: CSARDAVRDTEAFF. CDR3 sequence (DNA): TGCAGTGCTAGAGATGCAGTGCGCGACACTGAAGCTTTCTTT.

In this sample, this clonotype turned up once. The chain is built from TRBV29-1 and TRBJ1-1, with 8 bases aligning to TRBD1. From germline, CDR1 is SQVTM and CDR2 ANQGSEA. The CDR3 spans 14 residues. The trim removed 4 bases at V and 7 bases at J, leaving 11 bases unmatched. CDR3 protein: CSVVQGARYNEAFF. Written as DNA, the CDR3 is TGCAGCGTTGTTCAGGGGGCGCGATACAATGAAGCTTTCTTT.

This clonotype appeared many times. The chain has TRBV4-1 and TRBJ2-7, with a weak D call TRBD1 (5 bases). Per the germline V gene, CDR1 is MGHRA and CDR2 is YSYEKL. Trimming cost V 0 bases and J 3 bases, with 12 bases left between them. CDR3 size: 15 residues. As DNA, the CDR3 is TGCGCCAGCAGCCAAGATTCGGACATACTCTACGAGCAGTACTTC. This encodes CASSQDSDILYEQYF.